A single sample is the source of the 27 T cell receptor beta chains below, sequenced in a study of cytomegalovirus exposure and HLA in healthy donors. PCR primers comprised 60 Vbeta and 13 Jbeta primers. The assay was immunoSEQ multiplex PCR, and TCRdb's table has in-frame clones only and misses some. The top ten clones hold around 4.3% of a sample with approximately 200,000 clones, less than 80% of them seen once. What was sequenced was PBMCs. The receptor source for this set is a woman in her twenties or thirties in good health and CMV-seropositive.

The chain is built from TRBV4-1 and TRBJ2-2, with a tentative D call TRBD1 (6 bases). Germline V gene lookup returns CDR1 MGHRA and CDR2 YSYEKL. V lost 1 base and J 7 bases, leaving 10 bases between the germline ends. The CDR3 length is 14 residues. In DNA, the CDR3 is TGCGCCAGCAGCCAAGTAGGGGGTAGCGGGGAGCTGTTTTTT. Translating it yields CASSQVGGSGELFF.

The rearrangement links TRBV9 to TRBJ2-1, with TRBD1 as a possible D gene (6 bases). CDR3 length: 13 residues. Trimming removed 3 bases from V and 7 bases from J, with 11 bases in between. Germline loops: CDR1 SGDLS, CDR2 YYNGEE. CDR3 coding DNA: TGTGCCAGCAGCGGGGGCACAGGGAATGAGCAGTTCTTC. Protein sequence: CASSGGTGNEQFF. The complete variable domain, with remaining parts taken from reference TRBV9 and TRBJ2-1, reads DSGVTQTPKHLITATGQRVTLRCSPRSGDLSVYWYQQSLDQGLQFLIQYYNGEERAKGNILERFSAQQFPDLHSELNLSSLELGDSALYFCASSGGTGNEQFFGPGTRLTVL.

This clone occurred a few times. The V gene is TRBV7-2, the J gene TRBJ1-2; weak D call: TRBD1 (5 bases). Trimming pared 6 bases from V and 6 bases from J, leaving 20 bases between. The CDR3 contains 15 residues. Germline CDR1 and CDR2: SGHTA and FQGNSA. The CDR3 coding sequence is TGTGCCAGCAGGCGTCGGGACTTCCCGGGGCATGGCTACACCTTC. It yields the protein CASRRRDFPGHGYTF.

The chain carries TRBV5-1 and TRBJ2-7, with a possible D match to TRBD1 (6 bases). Germline V gene data show CDR1 as SGHRS and CDR2 as YFSETQ. The CDR3 extends over 15 amino acids. Deletions cut 2 bases from V and 3 bases from J, with 15 bases between. CDR3 bases: TGCGCCAGCAGCTTTTGGGCCAGGGGTTACTACGAGCAGTACTTC. It specifies CASSFWARGYYEQYF.

This rearrangement joins TRBV5-1 to TRBJ2-4; 8 bases are a match to TRBD1. The V segment lost 2 bases and the J segment 0 bases; nucleotides outside the gene matches: 4. Germline values: CDR1 SGHRS, CDR2 YFSETQ. This CDR3 spans 16 amino acids. The CDR3 DNA follows: TGCGCCAGCAGCTTTACAGGGGGACTAGCCAAAAACATTCAGTACTTC. Translating gives CASSFTGGLAKNIQYF.

This chain joins TRBV4-1 and TRBJ1-1, with 7 bases lining up with TRBD1. V shed 5 bases and J 3 bases; nucleotides not matched to a gene: 3. This CDR3 has 13 amino acids. CDR1 and CDR2 (germline): MGHRA, YSYEKL. Written as DNA, the CDR3 is TGCGCCAGCAGCTACACAGGGGACACTGAAGCTTTCTTT. Residues: CASSYTGDTEAFF.

V gene TRBV5-6 combines with J gene TRBJ2-7, with D tentatively TRBD2 (6 bases). The CDR3 totals 15 residues. Trimming removed 3 bases at V and 2 bases at J, with 15 bases between. The germline CDR1 and CDR2 sequences are SGHDT and YYEEEE. CDR3 nucleotides: TGTGCCAGCAGCTCAACCCGTGGGGGGACCTACGAGCAGTACTTC. Amino acid sequence: CASSSTRGGTYEQYF.

The chain carries TRBV29-1 and TRBJ2-1; TRBD2 agrees at 12 bases. V shed 7 bases and J 2 bases; nucleotides not matched to a gene: 6. This CDR3 region has 15 residues. The germline V gene has CDR1 SQVTM and CDR2 ANQGSEA. The CDR3, as DNA: TGCAGCGCCCCCGCTAGCGGGAGGGCCTACAATGAGCAGTTCTTC. It encodes CSAPASGRAYNEQFF.

The gene calls are TRBV29-1 and TRBJ2-1; possible D gene TRBD2, 6 bases. The CDR3 consists of 14 residues. Germline V gene sequence: CDR1 SQVTM, CDR2 ANQGSEA. V lost 0 bases, J lost 8 bases, and 14 bases lay in between. The CDR3 nucleotides are TGCAGCGTTGAAGATGTCGGGGGAATCGATGAGCAGTTCTTC. It specifies CSVEDVGGIDEQFF.

This chain joins TRBV4-1 and TRBJ2-2; 11 positions match TRBD2. The germline gives CDR1 MGHRA, CDR2 YSYEKL. The CDR3 is 15 amino acids. V trimming: 2 bases; J trimming: 4 bases; junction bases outside the gene matches: 0. CDR3 region: CASSQLAGGTGELFF. The CDR3 nucleotides read TGCGCCAGCAGCCAACTAGCGGGGGGCACCGGGGAGCTGTTTTTT.

This chain connects TRBV6-1 to TRBJ2-7; 8 nucleotides match TRBD1. Germline V gene data show CDR1 as MNHNS and CDR2 as SASEGT. The trim removed 4 bases at V and 5 bases at J, leaving 16 bases unmatched. The CDR3 totals 17 residues. CDR3 DNA: TGTGCCAGCAGTGCCGGGGACAGGTCTTTAATTGGGGACGAGCAGTACTTC. Translating it yields CASSAGDRSLIGDEQYF.

The chain joins TRBV5-1 to TRBJ2-7; TRBD1 might be the D (5 bases). The CDR3 has 15 amino acids. V shed 4 bases and J shed 0 bases, with 14 bases lying between them. Germline V lookup: CDR1 SGHRS, CDR2 YFSETQ. The chain's CDR3 is CASSPPRVSSYEQYF. The CDR3 nucleotides read TGCGCCAGCAGCCCCCCCAGGGTCAGCTCCTACGAGCAGTACTTC.

The V gene is TRBV2, the J gene TRBJ1-1, with D maybe TRBD1 (6 bases). With 4 bases removed from V and 0 bases from J, the gap between germline ends came to 9 bases. The CDR3 has 14 amino acids. Germline values: CDR1 SNHLY, CDR2 FYNNEI. The CDR3 DNA follows: TGTGCCAGCAGTGTAAAGGGGGTGAACACTGAAGCTTTCTTT. Protein product: CASSVKGVNTEAFF.

The J gene is TRBJ1-2, the V gene TRBV9; D possibly corresponds to TRBD1 (6 bases). This CDR3 is 15 amino acids long. Germline V gene data show CDR1 as SGDLS and CDR2 as YYNGEE. V gave up 3 bases and J gave up 4 bases, with 16 bases separating them. In DNA, the CDR3 is TGTGCCAGCAGCGCCGGTACCCGACAGGTCTATGGCTACACCTTC. Residues: CASSAGTRQVYGYTF.

The chain is built from TRBV11-2 and TRBJ2-1; 7 positions match TRBD2. Germline V gene data show CDR1 as SGHAT and CDR2 as FQNNGV. The length of the CDR3 is 16 residues. V dropped 2 bases and J dropped 2; count of bases not matched to a gene: 6. Here the CDR3 DNA reads TGTGCCAGCAGCTTATCTGCGGGAGTGCCCTACAATGAGCAGTTCTTC. It is translated as CASSLSAGVPYNEQFF.

This chain uses TRBV6-6 with TRBJ1-3; TRBD1 matches 8 bases. The CDR3 is 15 residues long. Germline assignment: CDR1 MNHNY and CDR2 SVGAGI (reference sequence). V shed 8 bases and J 4 bases; nucleotides not matched to a gene: 10. The CDR3 nucleotides read TGTGCCAGCCGAGCCCAACAGGGGGGAGGAAACACCATATATTTT. Its translation is CASRAQQGGGNTIYF.

The chain is built from TRBV7-9 and TRBJ2-6; 9 bases agree with TRBD1. Germline V gene data show CDR1 as SEHNR and CDR2 as FQNEAQ (reference sequence). V lost 1 base, J lost 2 bases, and 3 bases stayed unmatched. The CDR3 has 17 residues. In nucleotides, the CDR3 is TGTGCCAGCAGCTTAGGACAGGGGGATCCTGGGGCCAACGTCCTGACTTTC. It translates to CASSLGQGDPGANVLTF. Filled out from reference TRBV7-9 and TRBJ2-6, the complete variable domain reads DTGVSQNPRHKITKRGQNVTFRCDPISEHNRLYWYRQTLGQGPEFLTYFQNEAQLEKSRLLSDRFSAERPKGSFSTLEIQRTEQGDSAMYLCASSLGQGDPGANVLTFGAGSRLTVL.

This clone was recorded only once. The rearrangement joins TRBV11-2 to TRBJ2-7; D gene uncertain. V was shortened by 1 base and J by 2 bases, with 12 bases between the two germline ends. The CDR3 length is 15 residues. Germline V gives CDR1 SGHAT, CDR2 FQNNGV. CDR3 sequence reads: CASSLGGPIAYEQYF. CDR3 in DNA: TGTGCCAGCAGCTTAGGTGGGCCTATCGCCTACGAGCAGTACTTC.

This clone was counted a single time. The chain is built from TRBV10-3 and TRBJ2-7; 8 bases match TRBD1. CDR1 ENHRY and CDR2 SYGVKD come from the germline V gene. V was pared by 11 bases and J by 4 bases, with 10 bases of the junction left unmatched. The CDR3 consists of 13 residues. The chain's CDR3 is CAAGAGGRYEQYF. In nucleotides, the CDR3 is TGTGCCGCTGGGGCAGGGGGCCGGTACGAGCAGTACTTC.

The V and J genes are TRBV14 and TRBJ2-1; TRBD1 might be the D (6 bases). V lost 4 bases to trimming and J lost 8 bases, with 21 bases between them. Germline values: CDR1 SGHDN, CDR2 FVKESK. The CDR3 contains 16 residues. Here the CDR3 reads CASSREWQGLNDEQFF. CDR3 nucleotide sequence: TGTGCCAGCAGCCGCGAGTGGCAGGGGTTGAACGATGAGCAGTTCTTC.

This rearrangement joins TRBV6-1 to TRBJ1-4; no reliable D call. The CDR3 runs to 17 residues. CDR1 and CDR2 (germline): MNHNS, SASEGT. Trimming shortened V by 4 bases and J by 1 base, and 16 bases separated the two germline ends. The CDR3 here is CASSAYQVRRTNEKLFF. The CDR3 region has the DNA TGTGCCAGCAGTGCCTACCAAGTACGGAGAACTAATGAAAAACTGTTTTTT.

The CDR3 protein is CASSLSGSSYNEQFF. CDR3 DNA: TGTGCCAGCAGCTTAAGCGGGAGCTCCTACAATGAGCAGTTCTTC. The genes are TRBV11-2 and TRBJ2-1; 8 nucleotides match TRBD2. Trimming cost V 2 bases and J 0 bases; bases outside gene matches: 0. The CDR3 covers 15 residues. The germline V gene encodes CDR1 SGHAT and CDR2 FQNNGV.

J is TRBJ2-3 and V is TRBV7-8, with TRBD1 matching 7 bases. The V segment lost 0 bases and the J segment 0 bases; nucleotides outside the gene matches: 3. This CDR3 spans 16 amino acids. The germline CDR1 and CDR2 sequences are SGHVS and FQNEAQ. In DNA, the CDR3 is TGTGCCAGCAGCTTAGCAGGGGGCCGAAGCACAGATACGCAGTATTTT. Its protein product is CASSLAGGRSTDTQYF. The full variable domain, completed using reference TRBV7-8 and TRBJ2-3, is GAGVSQSPRYKVAKRGQDVALRCDPISGHVSLFWYQQALGQGPEFLTYFQNEAQLDKSGLPSDRFFAERPEGSVSTLKIQRTQQEDSAVYLCASSLAGGRSTDTQYFGPGTRLTVL.

This clone has only a few counts. The V and J genes are TRBV27 and TRBJ1-2; D not certain. Trimming took 8 bases from V and 5 from J, leaving 9 bases between them. The CDR3 extends over 11 amino acids. CDR1 MNHEY and CDR2 SMNVEV come from the germline V gene (reference sequence). CDR3 coding DNA: TGTGCCAGCGGAGGTGCATATGGCTACACCTTC. This translates into CASGGAYGYTF.

In this sample, this clone turned up a few times. The rearrangement links TRBV5-1 to TRBJ2-2; the match to TRBD2 covers 7 bases. J was trimmed by 2 bases and V by 4 bases; bases with no gene match: 8. The CDR3 has 16 residues. CDR1 SGHRS and CDR2 YFSETQ come from the germline V gene. CDR3 loop: CASSPGGGANTGELFF. The DNA of the CDR3 is TGCGCCAGCAGCCCGGGAGGAGGGGCTAACACCGGGGAGCTGTTTTTT. Using reference TRBV5-1 and TRBJ2-2 for the parts outside the CDR3, the full variable domain is KAGVTQTPRYLIKTRGQQVTLSCSPISGHRSVSWYQQTPGQGLQFLFEYFSETQRNKGNFPGRFSGRQFSNSRSEMNVSTLELGDSALYLCASSPGGGANTGELFFGEGSRLTVL.

The chain is built from TRBV5-6 and TRBJ2-4; no firm D call. Trimming stripped 0 bases from V and 0 bases from J, with 10 bases between. CDR1 is SGHDT, CDR2 YYEEEE, per germline. The CDR3 length is 16 residues. In DNA form, the CDR3 reads TGTGCCAGCAGCTTGGGAACCGGAGTAGCCAAAAACATTCAGTACTTC. It codes for CASSLGTGVAKNIQYF.

The chain recombines TRBV4-3 with TRBJ2-7, with 10 bases fitting TRBD2. V was clipped by 1 base and J by 5 bases; unmatched bases: 2. This CDR3 spans 14 amino acids. The germline V gene encodes CDR1 LGHNA and CDR2 YSLEER. The CDR3 reads CASSQGLAGNEQYF. The DNA of the CDR3 is TGCGCCAGCAGCCAAGGACTAGCGGGTAACGAGCAGTACTTC.